Listed below are T cell receptor beta chains from one sample, sequenced in a study of post-analysis software for immune sequencing data. TCRdb fed the PCR reads into MiXCR, producing one record per CDR3 protein. This table has 150,000 to 200,000 distinct CDR3 sequences, approximately 30% appearing once. The sample was blood. The receptor set was obtained from a girl aged 10 to 17 with multiple sclerosis. CDR3s include the opening cysteine and the closing phenylalanine or tryptophan. The D gene is left open where the match is weak. A row's size may be missing; if present it is once, few, many or a size class.

d_call j_call v_call clone_size cdr3_aa cdr3_nt
NA TRBJ2-1 TRBV24-1 few CATRGREVNEQFF TGTGCCACCAGGGGCAGGGAAGTCAATGAGCAGTTCTTC
TRBD2 TRBJ2-1 TRBV9 many CASSISGRAYNEQFF TGTGCCAGCAGCATTAGCGGGAGGGCCTACAATGAGCAGTTCTTC
NA TRBJ1-5 TRBV7-8 NA CASSSWGESNQPQHF TGTGCCAGCAGCTCATGGGGAGAGAGCAATCAGCCCCAGCATTTT
NA TRBJ1-2 TRBV4-1 many CASSQADLNYGYTF TGCGCCAGCAGCCAGGCGGACCTTAACTATGGCTACACCTTC
NA TRBJ1-1 TRBV29-1 few CSVRTAGCTEAFF TGCAGCGTTAGGACAGCCGGATGCACTGAAGCTTTCTTT
NA TRBJ1-1 TRBV7-3 NA CASSPIAGTEAFF TGTGCCAGCAGCCCAATCGCTGGCACTGAAGCTTTCTTT
TRBD1 TRBJ1-1 TRBV7-6 few CASSSGQGGDRNTEAFF TGTGCCAGCAGCTCGGGACAGGGAGGAGATCGGAACACTGAAGCTTTCTTT
NA TRBJ1-4 TRBV28 few CASSLGSTNEKLFF TGTGCCAGCAGTTTGGGCTCAACTAATGAAAAACTGTTTTTT
TRBD1 TRBJ1-4 TRBV7-9 NA CASSDPSGTASATNEKLYF TGTGCCAGCAGCGATCCGTCGGGGACAGCCTCTGCAACTAATGAAAAACTGTATTTT
NA TRBJ2-1 TRBV21-1 many CASSKGSATYNEQFF TGTGCCAGCAGCAAAGGGTCAGCCACCTACAATGAGCAGTTCTTC
NA TRBJ1-5 TRBV20-1 few CSAREPDQPQHF TGCAGTGCTAGGGAGCCCGATCAGCCCCAGCATTTT
NA TRBJ2-5 TRBV5-1 few CASSNTARDRQETQYF TGCGCCAGCAGCAACACCGCTAGAGACAGACAAGAGACCCAGTACTTC
TRBD2 TRBJ2-7 TRBV6-2/TRBV6-3 many CATLAGGVKEQYF TGTGCGACGCTAGCGGGAGGAGTAAAGGAGCAGTACTTC
NA TRBJ2-1 TRBV10-3 many CAISESPFSYNEQFF TGTGCCATCAGTGAGTCCCCATTCTCCTACAATGAGCAGTTCTTC
NA TRBJ1-4 TRBV20-1 many CSASRWGGPGEKLFF TGCAGTGCTAGTCGGTGGGGAGGCCCTGGAGAAAAACTGTTTTTT
TRBD1 TRBJ2-7 TRBV5-1 many CASVSGTGTHEQYF TGCGCCAGCGTCTCCGGGACAGGGACCCACGAGCAGTACTTC
NA TRBJ2-1 TRBV7-2 NA CASSPVEGPYNEQFF TGTGCCAGCAGCCCCGTGGAGGGCCCCTACAATGAGCAGTTCTTC
NA TRBJ1-2 TRBV10-2 NA CASSESGARWLGYTF TGCGCCAGCAGTGAATCTGGGGCTAGGTGGCTCGGCTACACCTTC
NA TRBJ1-2 TRBV7-2 NA CASSLAAGIHQGGYTF TGTGCCAGCAGCTTAGCCGCAGGGATCCACCAAGGTGGCTACACCTTC
TRBD2 TRBJ2-1 TRBV24-1 many CATSDQWTSGSYEQFF TGTGCCACCAGTGATCAGTGGACTAGCGGGAGCTATGAGCAGTTCTTC
TRBD2 TRBJ2-1 TRBV7-9 NA CATGGAPQFF TGTGCCACCGGGGGGGCCCCACAGTTCTTC
NA TRBJ2-5 TRBV12-3/TRBV12-4 NA CASTEGGETQYF TGTGCCAGCACGGAAGGGGGAGAGACCCAGTACTTC
TRBD2 TRBJ2-3 TRBV5-1 few CASSLVPGRGTDTQYF TGCGCCAGCAGCTTGGTTCCCGGGAGGGGCACAGATACGCAGTATTTT
NA TRBJ1-5 TRBV10-3 many CAISDPGGGDQPQHF TGTGCCATCAGTGATCCGGGCGGTGGGGATCAGCCCCAGCATTTT
TRBD1 TRBJ1-1 TRBV14 NA CASSQATGVSVWNTEAFF TGTGCCAGCAGCCAAGCGACAGGGGTCTCGGTATGGAACACTGAAGCTTTCTTT
TRBD2 TRBJ2-5 TRBV29-1 NA CSIDGSGSMTNEQYF TGCAGCATTGACGGTAGCGGGAGTATGACAAATGAGCAGTACTTC
NA TRBJ2-4 TRBV12-3/TRBV12-4 few CASSPKGVWAKNIQYF TGTGCCAGCAGTCCAAAAGGGGTGTGGGCCAAAAACATTCAGTACTTC
NA TRBJ1-1 TRBV5-5 many CASSSYLNTEAFF TGTGCCAGCAGCTCTTACCTGAACACTGAAGCTTTCTTT
TRBD2 TRBJ2-7 TRBV28 many CASGRLAKTYEQYF TGTGCCAGCGGCCGACTAGCGAAAACCTACGAGCAGTACTTC
NA TRBJ1-1 TRBV20-1 few CSADAAEGSTEAFF TGCAGTGCAGACGCGGCCGAAGGTTCTACTGAAGCTTTCTTT
TRBD1 TRBJ2-2 TRBV29-1 NA CSVEGYGTGMSGELFF TGCAGCGTTGAAGGTTACGGGACAGGGATGTCCGGGGAGCTGTTTTTT
NA TRBJ2-7 TRBV6-2/TRBV6-3 many CASRLVGTYEQYF TGTGCCAGCAGACTAGTGGGCACCTACGAGCAGTACTTC
NA TRBJ1-2 TRBV5-4 many CASSSQQGPNYGYTF TGTGCCAGCAGCTCGCAACAGGGACCGAACTATGGCTACACCTTC
NA TRBJ2-1 TRBV24-1 many CATSDFVGGEQFF TGTGCCACCAGTGATTTCGTGGGGGGTGAGCAGTTCTTC
TRBD1 TRBJ2-6 TRBV6-5 NA CASSYSIGSGTGVSGANVLTF TGTGCCAGCAGTTACTCGATAGGTTCCGGGACAGGGGTCTCTGGGGCCAACGTCCTGACTTTC
NA TRBJ2-7 TRBV27 few CASSWGGGKGEQYF TGTGCCAGCAGTTGGGGAGGGGGCAAGGGAGAGCAGTACTTC
NA TRBJ2-1 TRBV10-1 once CASSWGSSYNEQFF TGCGCCAGCTCGTGGGGGAGCTCCTACAATGAGCAGTTCTTC
NA TRBJ1-1 TRBV16 few CASSQVRYTGAEAFF TGTGCCAGCAGCCAAGTTAGGTATACCGGCGCTGAAGCTTTCTTT
NA TRBJ1-1 TRBV14 few CASSQDGLTEAFF TGTGCCAGCAGCCAAGATGGGCTCACTGAAGCTTTCTTT
NA TRBJ2-5 TRBV27 NA CASSPSGVQETQYF TGTGCCAGCAGTCCCTCCGGGGTCCAGGAGACCCAGTACTTC
TRBD2 TRBJ2-5 TRBV20-1 NA CSARELSGLVGAEQYF TGCAGTGCTAGAGAGCTCTCGGGACTAGTCGGTGCTGAGCAGTACTTC
TRBD2 TRBJ2-3 TRBV7-9 NA CASSTSGESTDTQYF TGTGCCAGCAGCACTAGCGGGGAGAGCACAGATACGCAGTATTTT
NA TRBJ2-3 TRBV6-6 NA CASSYFQGTDTQYF TGTGCCAGCAGTTACTTTCAGGGCACAGATACGCAGTATTTT
TRBD1 TRBJ2-5 TRBV6-5 many CASSTTGGRETQYF TGTGCCAGCAGTACCACAGGGGGCCGAGAGACCCAGTACTTC
NA TRBJ2-7 TRBV6-5 many CASSASPGNSLREQYF TGTGCCAGCAGTGCCTCCCCGGGGAACTCTCTACGAGAGCAGTACTTC
TRBD2 TRBJ2-7 TRBV11-3 NA CASSLRPGLADSYEQYF TGTGCCAGCAGCCTTCGGCCGGGACTAGCGGACTCCTACGAGCAGTACTTC
TRBD2 TRBJ2-2 TRBV5-1 NA CASSWGTSRSIGELFF TGCGCCAGCAGCTGGGGGACTAGCAGGAGTATCGGGGAGCTGTTTTTT
NA TRBJ1-1 TRBV5-1 few CASSSPQNTEAFF TGCGCCAGCAGCTCCCCCCAGAACACTGAAGCTTTCTTT
NA TRBJ1-2 TRBV6-5 many CASRLQGFGYTF TGTGCCAGCAGGCTACAGGGCTTCGGCTACACCTTC
NA TRBJ1-1 TRBV5-1 NA CASSFGDTTEAFF TGCGCCAGCAGCTTTGGGGATACCACTGAAGCTTTCTTT
TRBD2 TRBJ2-7 TRBV5-8 once CASSLEGLASYEQYF TGTGCCAGCAGCTTGGAGGGACTAGCGTCCTACGAGCAGTACTTC
NA TRBJ2-5 TRBV9 NA CASSVAGAAQETQYF TGTGCCAGCAGCGTAGCCGGAGCGGCCCAAGAGACCCAGTACTTC
NA TRBJ2-3 TRBV5-5 many CASSLGRYREGITDTQYF TGTGCCAGCAGCTTGGGGAGATACAGGGAGGGGATCACAGATACGCAGTATTTT
NA TRBJ1-2 TRBV29-1 few CSTDPRGLLTF TGCAGCACCGACCCCAGAGGTCTCCTCACCTTC
NA TRBJ2-1 TRBV20-1 NA CSARGQELNEQFF TGCAGTGCCCGGGGGCAGGAGTTAAATGAGCAGTTCTTC
NA TRBJ2-5 TRBV14 many CASSRTRETQYF TGTGCCAGCAGCCGTACTAGGGAGACCCAGTACTTC
NA TRBJ2-1 TRBV20-1 many CSANPGTSSYNEQFF TGCAGTGCTAACCCCGGGACCTCCTCCTACAATGAGCAGTTCTTC
NA TRBJ2-1 TRBV5-4 NA CASSARFGPSSYNEQFF TGTGCCAGCAGCGCGCGGTTTGGACCGAGCTCCTACAATGAGCAGTTCTTC
NA TRBJ1-5 TRBV5-1 few CASSRDKGGEPQHF TGCGCCAGCAGCCGGGACAAGGGAGGTGAGCCCCAGCATTTT
NA TRBJ1-4 TRBV27 many CASSLQGRTNEKLFF TGTGCCAGCAGTTTACAGGGGAGAACTAATGAAAAACTGTTTTTT